The next 30 T cell receptor beta chains were all read from a single sample in a study of blood T cells in healthy people across ages. Next came a second PCR, run for about 7 to 12 cycles, which used a sample-barcoded 5' primer along with a J-beta primer mix. TCRdb ran MiXCR on the 5' RACE reads and lists one entry per CDR3 protein. The sample consists of some 1.8 million distinct CDR3 sequences, 30% to 40% of them appearing once. The sample was blood. The receptors here all came from a human donor in good health.

The DNA of the CDR3 is TGTGCCAGCAGCTTAAACGGCCAAGGGGGCTACACCTTC. It yields the protein CASSLNGQGGYTF. The chain combines TRBV7-3 with TRBJ1-2; D remains unclear. CDR1 and CDR2 (germline): SGHTA, FQGTGA. This CDR3 is 13 amino acids long. With 1 base removed from V and 8 bases from J, the gap between germline ends came to 11 bases.

The rearrangement links TRBV12-3 or TRBV12-4 to TRBJ1-5, with D perhaps matching TRBD1 (5 bases). Deletions cut 3 bases from V and 6 bases from J, with 21 bases between. The CDR3 spans 17 residues. In DNA form, the CDR3 reads TGTGCCAGCAGTTTTTCAGGGCTGGTAGAGAGTGGTCAGCCCCAGCATTTT. Translated: CASSFSGLVESGQPQHF.

The chain carries TRBV20-1 and TRBJ2-5, with 7 bases fitting TRBD1. Germline V gene lookup returns CDR1 DFQATT and CDR2 SNEGSKA (reference sequence). The CDR3 contains 14 residues. With V trimmed by 5 bases and J by 8 bases, 14 bases remained unmatched. DNA of the CDR3: TGCAGTGCTTATAGCTACAGGGGTTTGAACACCCAGTACTTC. This sequence encodes CSAYSYRGLNTQYF.

This clonotype has just a few counts. V is TRBV5-5 and J is TRBJ1-2, with D maybe TRBD1 (6 bases). Germline-derived CDR1 and CDR2 are SGHKS and YYEKEE (reference sequence). The CDR3 is 17 residues long. Trimming shortened V by 1 base and J by 2 bases, and 18 bases separated the two germline ends. The CDR3 sequence is CASSLSPRTADNYGYTF. As DNA, the CDR3 is TGTGCCAGCAGCTTGAGCCCTCGGACAGCCGACAACTATGGCTACACCTTC. Variable domain in full (rest from reference TRBV5-5 and TRBJ1-2): DAGVTQSPTHLIKTRGQQVTLRCSPISGHKSVSWYQQVLGQGPQFIFQYYEKEERGRGNFPDRFSARQFPNYSSELNVNALLLGDSALYLCASSLSPRTADNYGYTFGSGTRLTVV.

A note on this clonotype: A junction end diverges from the germline sequence, so it may reflect a read error. The rearrangement uses TRBV27 and TRBJ2-1; 10 nucleotides align to TRBD1. Per the germline V gene, CDR1 is MNHEY and CDR2 is SMNVEV (reference sequence). This CDR3 comprises 13 residues. CDR3 in amino acids: CVSSSGQGYEQFF. The DNA for the CDR3 is TGTGTCAGCAGTTCGGGACAGGGGTACGAGCAGTTCTTC.

This clonotype was seen a handful of times. This chain uses TRBV7-2 with TRBJ1-4, with D uncertain. This CDR3 comprises 14 residues. Looked up from germline, CDR1 is SGHTA and CDR2 is FQGNSA. V shed 0 bases and J shed 7 bases, with 9 bases lying between them. CDR3 in amino acids: CASSLAGPGEKLFF. The DNA of the CDR3 is TGTGCCAGCAGCTTAGCGGGTCCGGGTGAAAAACTGTTTTTT.

The chain employs TRBV29-1 and TRBJ2-2, with a possible D match to TRBD2 (6 bases). This CDR3 has 14 amino acids. Germline-derived CDR1 and CDR2 are SQVTM and ANQGSEA. V was cut by 6 bases and J by 3 bases, with 14 bases left in between. The CDR3 sequence: CSVYSGGYTGELFF. CDR3 DNA: TGCAGCGTATACAGTGGGGGGTACACCGGGGAGCTGTTTTTT.

V usage is TRBV5-1 and J usage is TRBJ1-2, with D perhaps TRBD1 (6 bases). Germline V gene sequence: CDR1 SGHRS, CDR2 YFSETQ. The CDR3 consists of 15 residues. Between the trimmed V and J ends, which lost 2 bases and 4 bases, there was a span of 15 bases. CDR3 protein: CASSLGGETGYGYTF. CDR3 sequence (DNA): TGCGCCAGCAGCTTAGGGGGAGAAACAGGCTATGGCTACACCTTC.

Written as DNA, the CDR3 is TGTGCCATCAGTGTGGAGGCAGGGAGTCAGCCCCAGCATTTT. Translated: CAISVEAGSQPQHF. V is TRBV10-3 and J is TRBJ1-5; TRBD1 is a possible D gene (5 bases). With 4 bases removed from V and 6 bases from J, the gap between germline ends came to 13 bases. The CDR3 is made up of 14 amino acids. Per germline, CDR1 ENHRY and CDR2 SYGVKD.

J is TRBJ2-3 and V is TRBV9; 7 bases map to TRBD2. CDR1 SGDLS and CDR2 YYNGEE come from the germline V gene. This CDR3 has 16 residues. The ends lost 1 base at V and 2 bases at J; junction bases unmatched: 7. The CDR3 DNA is TGTGCCAGCAGCGTAATGGGGAGCGGGAACACAGATACGCAGTATTTT. It codes for CASSVMGSGNTDTQYF.

This clonotype came up a few times. V usage is TRBV7-3 and J usage is TRBJ1-5; D is perhaps TRBD1 (6 bases). This CDR3 contains 15 residues. Deletions cut 4 bases from V and 5 bases from J, with 15 bases between. CDR1 and CDR2 from the germline V gene are SGHTA and FQGTGA. CDR3 residues: CASSWGTGMDQPQHF. The CDR3 DNA reads TGTGCCAGCAGCTGGGGCACAGGGATGGATCAGCCCCAGCATTTT. Combining the CDR3 with reference TRBV7-3 and TRBJ1-5 gives the whole variable domain GAGVSQTPSNKVTEKGKYVELRCDPISGHTALYWYRQSLGQGPEFLIYFQGTGAADDSGLPNDRFFAVRPEGSVSTLKIQRTERGDSAVYLCASSWGTGMDQPQHFGDGTRLSIL.

The chain is built from TRBV28 and TRBJ2-1; the D gene is possibly TRBD2 (6 bases). CDR1 is MDHEN, CDR2 SYDVKM, per germline. The CDR3 runs 16 residues. V dropped 2 bases and J dropped 1 base, with 12 bases sitting between them. In DNA form, the CDR3 reads TGTGCCAGCAGTTTACCGGGACTGAGTTCCTACAATGAGCAGTTCTTC. Translation gives CASSLPGLSSYNEQFF.

This clonotype was found once. This chain uses TRBV20-1 with TRBJ2-5; the D gene is possibly TRBD1 (6 bases). Trimming took off 5 bases at V and 5 bases at J, with 24 bases between the two ends. CDR1 and CDR2 (germline): DFQATT, SNEGSKA (reference sequence). This CDR3 comprises 16 residues. The CDR3 nucleotides are TGCAGTGCTCCGGAAGGCGGGTGGGGGCCCGGCGAGACCCAGTACTTC. Translated, it gives CSAPEGGWGPGETQYF.

The chain joins TRBV7-2 to TRBJ2-7; D is tentatively TRBD1 or TRBD2 (6 bases each). Between the trimmed V and J ends, which lost 4 bases and 2 bases, there was a span of 15 bases. The CDR3 length is 15 residues. Germline values: CDR1 SGHTA, CDR2 FQGNSA. DNA for the CDR3: TGTGCCAGCAGCTCCCCGGGAAGGGGGGCCTACGAGCAGTACTTC. As protein: CASSSPGRGAYEQYF.

This chain joins TRBV28 and TRBJ2-5; TRBD2 is a possible D gene (6 bases). V lost 6 bases, J lost 10 bases, and 27 bases lay in between. Germline-derived CDR1 and CDR2 are MDHEN and SYDVKM. The CDR3 has 16 amino acids. CDR3 DNA sequence: TGTGCCAGCAGCCGAGGTGGGGCGGGACTCCTTGAGGTCCAGTACTTC. Residues: CASSRGGAGLLEVQYF.

There are a few counts of this clonotype. The rearrangement uses TRBV29-1 and TRBJ1-2; no reliable D call. V was shortened by 3 bases and J by 1 base, with 9 bases between the two germline ends. There are 13 residues in the CDR3. CDR1 SQVTM and CDR2 ANQGSEA come from the germline V gene. DNA for the CDR3: TGCAGCGTTGAGTGGGAACTTAACTATGGCTACACCTTC. Protein sequence: CSVEWELNYGYTF.

This clonotype was found a few times. This sequence joins TRBV7-2 and TRBJ1-1; 8 bases are a match to TRBD1. V lost 4 bases, J lost 1 base, and 5 bases stayed unmatched. The CDR3 has 15 residues. CDR1 is SGHTA, CDR2 FQGNSA, per germline. The CDR3: CASSWTGKENTEAFF. CDR3 nucleotide sequence: TGTGCCAGCAGCTGGACAGGGAAGGAGAACACTGAAGCTTTCTTT.

The chain is built from TRBV12-3 or TRBV12-4 and TRBJ2-5; 10 nucleotides align to TRBD2. Trimming removed 6 bases from V and 0 bases from J; junction bases left unmatched: 7. The CDR3 spans 16 residues. The CDR3 nucleotides are TGTGCCAGCAGCCCCGATCTAGCGGGGGACCAAGAGACCCAGTACTTC. Its translation: CASSPDLAGDQETQYF.

There are many counts of this clonotype. This chain joins TRBV12-3 or TRBV12-4 and TRBJ2-7, with TRBD1 matching 10 bases. The CDR3 is 14 amino acids. The J segment lost 3 bases and the V segment lost 6 bases, leaving 5 bases of the junction unmatched. The CDR3 bases are TGTGCCAGCAGCTTGGGACAGGGGCACTACGAGCAGTACTTC. The encoded protein is CASSLGQGHYEQYF.

V is TRBV2 and J is TRBJ2-1, with D perhaps TRBD1 (6 bases). Germline V gene lookup returns CDR1 SNHLY and CDR2 FYNNEI. CDR3 length: 17 residues. The V end was cut by 8 bases, the J end by 0 bases, with 20 bases between. For the CDR3, the DNA is TGTGCCAGCCGACTCGGAGGACAGCGAGACTCCTACAATGAGCAGTTCTTC. Translating it yields CASRLGGQRDSYNEQFF.

The chain recombines TRBV20-1 with TRBJ1-4, with a tentative D call TRBD1 (6 bases). V dropped 1 base and J dropped 6 bases, with 9 bases sitting between them. Germline V gives CDR1 DFQATT, CDR2 SNEGSKA (reference sequence). The CDR3 is made up of 13 amino acids. In DNA, the CDR3 is TGCAGTGCTAGAGTAGCAGGGGATGAAAAACTGTTTTTT. Encoded protein: CSARVAGDEKLFF.

The chain links TRBV7-9 to TRBJ2-3, with D unclear. V was pared by 8 bases and J by 10 bases, with 19 bases between. The CDR3 is 13 amino acids. Germline V gene sequence: CDR1 SEHNR, CDR2 FQNEAQ (reference sequence). This CDR3 is CASLVLDQESQYF. The CDR3 DNA is TGTGCCAGCCTCGTACTGGACCAAGAGTCGCAGTATTTT.

In this sample, this clonotype turned up a few times. V gene TRBV15 combines with J gene TRBJ2-1; D unresolved. The CDR3 runs 13 residues. CDR1 is LNHNV, CDR2 YYDKDF, per germline (reference sequence). V was shortened by 5 bases and J by 3 bases, with 8 bases between the two germline ends. The CDR3 DNA is TGTGCCACCAGCGCAGACCTCTACAATGAGCAGTTCTTC. It codes for CATSADLYNEQFF.

In its sample, this clonotype was seen many times. This chain uses TRBV7-9 with TRBJ2-3, with TRBD1 matching over 7 bases. J gave up 6 bases and V 3 bases, and 6 bases lay outside the gene matches. CDR3 length: 14 residues. Germline V lookup: CDR1 SEHNR, CDR2 FQNEAQ (reference sequence). The CDR3 nucleotides are TGTGCCAGCAGCTTTAGGGGGCCGAGGGATACGCAGTATTTT. Translated, it gives CASSFRGPRDTQYF.

The rearrangement links TRBV7-9 to TRBJ1-1; D remains ambiguous. V shed 4 bases and J shed 3 bases, with 12 bases lying between them. There are 14 residues in the CDR3. Germline lookup yields CDR1 SEHNR and CDR2 FQNEAQ (reference sequence). CDR3 nucleotide sequence: TGTGCCAGCAGCTCAGATATACCGGACACTGAAGCTTTCTTT. It encodes CASSSDIPDTEAFF.

This chain connects TRBV7-2 to TRBJ2-4; D is perhaps TRBD2 (5 bases). The end of the DNA aligns better with TRBJ2-5, so the J call may be wrong. Per germline, CDR1 SGHTA and CDR2 FQGNSA. The CDR3 runs 15 residues. The CDR3 sequence is CASSLEASAGETQYF. The CDR3 DNA follows: TGTGCCAGCAGCTTAGAAGCCTCCGCGGGAGAGACCCAGTACTTC.

This clonotype showed up just a few times. It is unclear where the CDR3 begins or ends on the DNA, so no DNA is shown, and the CDR3 is as TCRdb lists it. V gene TRBV12-3 or TRBV12-4 combines with J gene TRBJ2-1. The CDR3 is 16 residues long, ends included. The CDR3 region is CASSSSTLLPFNEQFF.

V gene TRBV29-1 combines with J gene TRBJ2-5; D might be TRBD2 (6 bases). There are 13 residues in the CDR3. Trimming cost V 8 bases and J 1 base, with 14 bases left between them. Looked up from germline, CDR1 is SQVTM and CDR2 is ANQGSEA. For the CDR3, the DNA is TGCAGCTTGATCGGGGGAGGCCAAGAGACCCAGTACTTC. This codes for CSLIGGGQETQYF.

The chain has TRBV9 and TRBJ2-4; perhaps TRBD2 as D (5 bases). The end of the DNA is better explained by TRBJ2-5, so the J call may be wrong. The CDR3 consists of 15 residues. The V gene's germline CDR1 is SGDLS and CDR2 YYNGEE. The CDR3 is CASSVDGGYGLTQYF. The CDR3 DNA is TGTGCCAGCAGCGTAGACGGAGGCTACGGGTTGACCCAGTACTTC.

DNA of the CDR3: TGCGCCAGCAGCGTGGGGGCCGCCACAGATACGCAGTATTTT. It yields the protein CASSVGAATDTQYF. The chain is built from TRBV5-1 and TRBJ2-3; maybe TRBD1 (6 bases). Trimming took off 4 bases at V and 2 bases at J, with 11 bases between the two ends. The CDR3 totals 14 residues. Looked up from germline, CDR1 is SGHRS and CDR2 is YFSETQ.